This TCR beta chain was observed in a study of OX40 agonist ivuxolimab in advanced cancers. Study as a whole: Of the patients, three showed partial responses, one with hepatocellular carcinoma and two with cutaneous melanoma.

Study conclusions and caveats: There were also nonresponders showing low normalized T-cell clonal expansion.

Germline V gene sequence: CDR1 SGHTS, CDR2 YDEGEE. This CDR3 contains 13 residues. V gave up 3 bases and J gave up 5 bases, with 11 bases separating them. Autoimmune disease history or systemic immunosuppression led to patient exclusion. On cycle 4 day 1 and cycle 7 day 1, as well as at baseline, blood was sampled. Details on this clone: Its specificity is unknown.

TCRdb's table, derived via immunoSEQ multiplex PCR, lists solely in-frame clones and lacks some. Of fewer than 90,000 clones in the sample, 86% are singletons; the top ten hold roughly 8%. The chain uses TRBV5-8 and TRBJ1-1; D not resolved. The clonotype originates from an adult with an advanced solid tumor such as melanoma, head and neck, liver or kidney cancer. This material consisted of CD4+ or CD8+ T cells sorted from blood, taken in a trial of the OX40 agonist ivuxolimab. The DNA for the CDR3 is TGTGCCAGCAGCTCTCAGAGGAGGACTGAAGCTTTCTTT. Translated: CASSSQRRTEAFF.